The 31 T cell receptor beta chains reported below all come from one sample, sequenced in a study of blood T cells in healthy people across ages. Through a sample-barcoded 5' primer and a J-beta primer mix, a second PCR was run for roughly 7 to 11 cycles. TCRdb re-called the 5' RACE reads through MiXCR, storing one row per CDR3 protein. The data show 800,000 to 950,000 distinct CDR3 sequences, with approximately 32% seen just once and roughly a tenth held by the top ten. The sample also formed part of further work on T cells of mothers and their children.

The sample was blood. The source is a woman in her thirties or forties in good health.

About this clonotype: Given a much more abundant clone one base away, this may be a read error. The V gene is TRBV28, the J gene TRBJ2-1; D gene ambiguous. Germline loops: CDR1 MDHEN, CDR2 SYDVKM. CDR3 length: 15 residues. CDR3: CATSLVLSSYNEQFF. In DNA form, the CDR3 reads TGTGCCACCAGTTTAGTGCTGAGCTCCTACAATGAGCAGTTCTTC.

The J gene is TRBJ2-3, the V gene TRBV5-1; tentatively, D is TRBD2 (5 bases). The CDR3 has 17 amino acids. CDR1 and CDR2 (germline): SGHRS, YFSETQ. Trimming stripped 0 bases from V and 2 bases from J, with 16 bases between. CDR3 sequence (DNA): TGCGCCAGCAGCTTGGAGGCCCTACTAGGTTCCACAGATACGCAGTATTTT. Translating gives CASSLEALLGSTDTQYF.

This clonotype was counted only a few times. The V and J genes are TRBV20-1 and TRBJ1-6; a possible D gene is TRBD1 (5 bases). The length of the CDR3 is 14 residues. The V end was cut by 5 bases, the J end by 13 bases, with 21 bases between. Germline assignment: CDR1 DFQATT and CDR2 SNEGSKA (reference sequence). DNA for the CDR3: TGCAGTGCTGGATCTCGGAGGGGAAGGAATCCCCTCCACTTT. As protein: CSAGSRRGRNPLHF.

The chain couples TRBV28 to TRBJ1-4, with D perhaps matching TRBD1 (5 bases). Trimming took 1 base from V and 3 from J, leaving 9 bases between them. Per germline, CDR1 MDHEN and CDR2 SYDVKM. CDR3 length equals 15 residues. CDR3 loop: CASSLYGQPNEKLFF. In nucleotides, the CDR3 is TGTGCCAGCAGTTTATACGGACAACCTAATGAAAAACTGTTTTTT. Together with reference TRBV28 and TRBJ1-4, the CDR3 gives the full variable domain: DVKVTQSSRYLVKRTGEKVFLECVQDMDHENMFWYRQDPGLGLRLIYFSYDVKMKEKGDIPEGYSVSREKKERFSLILESASTNQTSMYLCASSLYGQPNEKLFFGSGTQLSVL.

The chain combines TRBV25-1 with TRBJ1-1; D perhaps matches TRBD1 (5 bases). Trimming took off 7 bases at V and 1 base at J, with 10 bases between the two ends. The CDR3 covers 13 residues. CDR1 and CDR2 (germline): MGHDK, SYGVNS. DNA for the CDR3: TGTGCCAGCACTTCGGACACGAACACTGAAGCTTTCTTT. Amino acid sequence: CASTSDTNTEAFF.

In this sample, this clonotype turned up a few times. This rearrangement joins TRBV2 to TRBJ1-4, with D unclear. Germline CDR1 and CDR2: SNHLY and FYNNEI. This CDR3 has 14 amino acids. V was cut by 8 bases and J by 7 bases, with 17 bases left in between. In DNA form, the CDR3 reads TGTGCCAGCGGTTGGAGGCCGTTAAGTGAAAAACTGTTTTTT. This codes for CASGWRPLSEKLFF.

This clonotype was picked up many times. The V and J genes are TRBV7-2 and TRBJ1-2; TRBD1 matches at 8 bases. The germline V gene has CDR1 SGHTA and CDR2 FQGNSA. CDR3 length: 13 residues. V lost 5 bases to trimming and J lost 4 bases; unmatched junction nucleotides: 3. CDR3 nucleotides: TGTGCCAGCAGCAGACAGGGGCTCTATGGCTACACCTTC. Its translation: CASSRQGLYGYTF.

The rearrangement uses TRBV30 and TRBJ2-7; TRBD1 agrees at 9 bases. Germline V gives CDR1 GTSNPN, CDR2 SVGIG (reference sequence). The V segment lost 3 bases and the J segment 6 bases; nucleotides outside the gene matches: 12. The CDR3 is made up of 15 amino acids. The CDR3 DNA is TGTGCCTGGAGCTCGGGACAGGGTACTATTAGCGAGCAGTACTTC. Translating gives CAWSSGQGTISEQYF.

This clonotype was observed many times. The rearrangement links TRBV6-5 to TRBJ2-3; 8 bases are a match to TRBD1. Germline assignment: CDR1 MNHEY and CDR2 SVGAGI. The J segment lost 3 bases and the V segment lost 5 bases, leaving 7 bases of the junction unmatched. The length of the CDR3 is 15 residues. The CDR3 nucleotides read TGTGCCAGCAGTGAGACAGGGGAAGTAACAGATACGCAGTATTTT. Its translation: CASSETGEVTDTQYF.

The chain carries TRBV20-1 and TRBJ1-4, with unresolved D. Trimming stripped 0 bases from V and 8 bases from J, with 13 bases between. The germline V gene has CDR1 DFQATT and CDR2 SNEGSKA (reference sequence). CDR3 length: 14 residues. CDR3 bases: TGCAGTGCTAGAGAATGGCAGCGAGGGGAAAAACTGTTTTTT. It yields the protein CSAREWQRGEKLFF.

V usage is TRBV11-2 and J usage is TRBJ1-5; unclear D gene. Germline V gene data show CDR1 as SGHAT and CDR2 as FQNNGV. Trimming cost V 0 bases and J 5 bases, with 5 bases left between them. This CDR3 contains 13 residues. CDR3 amino acids: CASSLDVYQPQHF. CDR3 sequence (DNA): TGTGCCAGCAGCTTAGACGTTTATCAGCCCCAGCATTTT.

This clonotype was detected only a few times. V is TRBV7-3 and J is TRBJ1-6; D might be TRBD1 (6 bases). The V end was cut by 5 bases, the J end by 9 bases, with 11 bases between. The CDR3 length is 13 residues. CDR1 is SGHTA, CDR2 FQGTGA, per germline. CDR3 coding DNA: TGTGCCAGCAGCCCAAGCAGGGGTTCACCCCTCCACTTT. It codes for CASSPSRGSPLHF.

The chain joins TRBV7-6 to TRBJ2-1; D is unclear. CDR1 is SGHVS and CDR2 is FNYEAQ in the germline V gene. This CDR3 comprises 13 residues. V lost 11 bases, J lost 1 base, and 12 bases lay in between. CDR3 protein: CACSTQSYNEQFF. CDR3 DNA: TGTGCCTGTAGCACCCAATCCTACAATGAGCAGTTCTTC.

Regarding this clonotype: An end of the junction does not agree with germline; a read error may underlie this. This sequence joins TRBV7-8 and TRBJ2-6; tentative D call: TRBD1 (5 bases). Germline CDR1 and CDR2: SGHVS and FQNEAQ. This CDR3 region has 17 residues. The CDR3 loop reads CASSLRDPGGGADVRTF. The CDR3 nucleotides are TGTGCCAGCAGCTTACGAGACCCAGGTGGTGGGGCCGACGTCCGGACTTTC.

In its sample, this clonotype was seen a few times. V is TRBV2 and J is TRBJ1-2, with 7 bases aligning to TRBD1. Germline V CDR1 and CDR2: SNHLY, FYNNEI. With V trimmed by 3 bases and J by 6 bases, 7 bases remained unmatched. There are 14 residues in the CDR3. The CDR3 sequence is CASSDPQGVDGYTF. For the CDR3, the DNA is TGTGCCAGCAGTGATCCCCAGGGGGTCGATGGCTACACCTTC.

This sequence joins TRBV6-1 and TRBJ1-2; D remains ambiguous. Per the germline V gene, CDR1 is MNHNS and CDR2 is SASEGT. This CDR3 has 13 residues. Trimming stripped 8 bases from V and 1 base from J, with 11 bases between. The CDR3: CASRLTFNYGYTF. CDR3 coding DNA: TGTGCCAGCCGGCTAACGTTTAACTATGGCTACACCTTC.

This clonotype came up many times. This sequence joins TRBV24-1 and TRBJ2-5; D may be TRBD2 (6 bases). This CDR3 comprises 15 residues. Trimming removed 3 bases from V and 4 bases from J, with 14 bases in between. Germline assignment: CDR1 KGHDR and CDR2 SFDVKD. CDR3 loop: CATSDPEGGAETQYF. The CDR3 DNA follows: TGTGCCACCAGTGATCCTGAAGGCGGGGCAGAGACCCAGTACTTC.

About this clonotype itself: This could be a read error, since a much larger clone is one nucleotide away. The chain links TRBV13 to TRBJ2-6, with 7 bases that match TRBD2. CDR1 is PRHDT, CDR2 FYEKMQ, per germline (reference sequence). The J segment lost 0 bases and the V segment lost 6 bases, leaving 5 bases of the junction unmatched. The CDR3 totals 16 residues. Written as DNA, the CDR3 is TGTGCCAGCAGGAAACGGGGGGACTCTGGGGCCAACGTCCTGACTTTC. This gives the protein CASRKRGDSGANVLTF.

The chain couples TRBV15 to TRBJ2-1, with a possible D match to TRBD2 (5 bases). The V end was cut by 0 bases, the J end by 0 bases, with 6 bases between. The CDR3 has 15 residues. The germline CDR1 and CDR2 sequences are LNHNV and YYDKDF (reference sequence). The CDR3 is CATSREGSSYNEQFF. Here the CDR3 DNA reads TGTGCCACCAGCAGAGAGGGGAGCTCCTACAATGAGCAGTTCTTC.

This clonotype was observed a handful of times. The chain couples TRBV5-1 to TRBJ1-2, with D perhaps TRBD1 (5 bases). The V gene's germline CDR1 is SGHRS and CDR2 YFSETQ. V lost 4 bases to trimming and J lost 3 bases, with 16 bases between them. The CDR3 sequence is 15 residues long. The CDR3 DNA sequence: TGCGCCAGCAGCCGGGGGGGAGTCGAATACTATGGCTACACCTTC. Translation gives CASSRGGVEYYGYTF.

This clonotype was detected many times. The DNA of the CDR3 is TGTGCCAGCAGTATACGAGGAAGTCAAGGGAGTGGCTACACCTTC. Protein sequence: CASSIRGSQGSGYTF. The gene calls are TRBV7-2 and TRBJ1-2; D gene uncertain. CDR1 and CDR2 (germline): SGHTA, FQGNSA. V was clipped by 6 bases and J by 7 bases, with 21 bases between them. This CDR3 comprises 15 residues.

The V call is TRBV7-2, the J call TRBJ1-6, with unresolved D. In germline, CDR1 is SGHTA, CDR2 FQGNSA. The CDR3 loop spans 14 amino acids. The V and J ends lost 1 base and 3 bases respectively, with 4 bases between them. The CDR3 coding sequence is TGTGCCAGCAGCTTAGTACACTATAATTCACCCCTCCACTTT. As protein: CASSLVHYNSPLHF. Full variable domain (missing parts from reference TRBV7-2 and TRBJ1-6): GAGVSQSPSNKVTEKGKDVELRCDPISGHTALYWYRQSLGQGLEFLIYFQGNSAPDKSGLPSDRFSAERTGGSVSTLTIQRTQQEDSAVYLCASSLVHYNSPLHFGNGTRLTVT.

This clonotype was seen ten or more times. The chain joins TRBV7-2 to TRBJ1-2; 10 nucleotides match TRBD1. Trimming took 4 bases from V and 4 from J; bases not matched to a gene: 9. Germline CDR1 is SGHTA and CDR2 is FQGNSA. CDR3 length equals 16 residues. This chain's CDR3 is CASSSRQGAQAYGYTF. The CDR3 nucleotides are TGTGCCAGCAGCTCCAGACAGGGGGCGCAAGCCTATGGCTACACCTTC.

The V gene is TRBV18, the J gene TRBJ2-3; D remains unclear. Germline V gene data show CDR1 as KGHSH and CDR2 as LQKENI. The V end was cut by 5 bases, the J end by 5 bases, with 14 bases between. There are 14 residues in the CDR3. DNA for the CDR3: TGTGCCAGCTCAAAGGCCTCGGCAAAAGATACGCAGTATTTT. It codes for CASSKASAKDTQYF.

This clonotype was recorded a few times. The J gene is TRBJ2-3, the V gene TRBV12-3 or TRBV12-4; maybe TRBD2 (6 bases). This CDR3 is built from 12 residues. V gave up 5 bases and J gave up 13 bases, with 16 bases separating them. The CDR3 DNA reads as TGTGCCAGCAGTCCGGACCCCGGGGAGGAGTATTTT. As protein: CASSPDPGEEYF.

The table lists this clonotype with a few counts. The genes are TRBV7-2 and TRBJ2-1, with a possible D match to TRBD1 (6 bases). V lost 2 bases and J 7 bases, leaving 15 bases between the germline ends. The germline V gene has CDR1 SGHTA and CDR2 FQGNSA. The CDR3 consists of 15 residues. The CDR3 reads CASSLYLDSQNEQFF. The CDR3 DNA reads TGTGCCAGCAGCTTATATCTGGACAGCCAAAATGAGCAGTTCTTC.

As to this clonotype: A junction end diverges from the germline sequence, so it may reflect a read error. V usage is TRBV5-1 and J usage is TRBJ2-1, with 8 bases lining up with TRBD2. Germline-derived CDR1 and CDR2 are SGHRS and YFSETQ. The CDR3 sequence is 16 residues long. CDR3 amino acids: CASSLAGGLSYYEQFF. Written as DNA, the CDR3 is TGCGCCAGCAGCTTGGCGGGGGGGCTCTCCTACTATGAGCAGTTCTTC.

The V gene is TRBV24-1, the J gene TRBJ1-2; tentative D call: TRBD1 (6 bases). Germline V gene sequence: CDR1 KGHDR, CDR2 SFDVKD. The CDR3 spans 13 residues. Trimming pared 7 bases from V and 3 bases from J, leaving 11 bases between. The chain's CDR3 is CATSQRQDYGYTF. The CDR3 DNA reads TGTGCCACCAGCCAACGACAGGACTATGGCTACACCTTC.

There are a few counts of this clonotype. This sequence joins TRBV5-1 and TRBJ2-6, with a tentative D call TRBD1 (5 bases). V dropped 2 bases and J dropped 3 bases, with 9 bases sitting between them. The CDR3 length is 15 residues. The germline V gene has CDR1 SGHRS and CDR2 YFSETQ. CDR3 residues: CASSFRTFGANVLTF. CDR3 bases: TGCGCCAGCAGCTTCCGGACATTTGGGGCCAACGTCCTGACTTTC.

In regard to this clonotype: Here the CDR3 omits its conserved ending phenylalanine or tryptophan, so a read error is the likely source. The CDR3 DNA is TGCGCCAGCAGCTTGCGGAACAGGGGAGGCACCGGGGAGCTGTTTCTT. Residues: CASSLRNRGGTGELFL. The V gene is TRBV5-1, the J gene TRBJ2-2, with a possible D match to TRBD1 (7 bases). Germline V gives CDR1 SGHRS, CDR2 YFSETQ. CDR3 length: 16 amino acids. V gave up 1 base and J gave up 4 bases, with 14 bases separating them.

This clonotype was seen a handful of times. V gene TRBV9 combines with J gene TRBJ2-1, with 9 bases identical to TRBD1. CDR1 is SGDLS, CDR2 YYNGEE, per germline. J was trimmed by 7 bases and V by 3 bases; bases with no gene match: 5. This CDR3 has 14 amino acids. The CDR3 DNA sequence: TGTGCCAGCAGCGCCTACAGGGGGCTGAATGAGCAGTTCTTC. Protein sequence: CASSAYRGLNEQFF. Filled out from reference TRBV9 and TRBJ2-1, the complete variable domain reads DSGVTQTPKHLITATGQRVTLRCSPRSGDLSVYWYQQSLDQGLQFLIQYYNGEERAKGNILERFSAQQFPDLHSELNLSSLELGDSALYFCASSAYRGLNEQFFGPGTRLTVL.